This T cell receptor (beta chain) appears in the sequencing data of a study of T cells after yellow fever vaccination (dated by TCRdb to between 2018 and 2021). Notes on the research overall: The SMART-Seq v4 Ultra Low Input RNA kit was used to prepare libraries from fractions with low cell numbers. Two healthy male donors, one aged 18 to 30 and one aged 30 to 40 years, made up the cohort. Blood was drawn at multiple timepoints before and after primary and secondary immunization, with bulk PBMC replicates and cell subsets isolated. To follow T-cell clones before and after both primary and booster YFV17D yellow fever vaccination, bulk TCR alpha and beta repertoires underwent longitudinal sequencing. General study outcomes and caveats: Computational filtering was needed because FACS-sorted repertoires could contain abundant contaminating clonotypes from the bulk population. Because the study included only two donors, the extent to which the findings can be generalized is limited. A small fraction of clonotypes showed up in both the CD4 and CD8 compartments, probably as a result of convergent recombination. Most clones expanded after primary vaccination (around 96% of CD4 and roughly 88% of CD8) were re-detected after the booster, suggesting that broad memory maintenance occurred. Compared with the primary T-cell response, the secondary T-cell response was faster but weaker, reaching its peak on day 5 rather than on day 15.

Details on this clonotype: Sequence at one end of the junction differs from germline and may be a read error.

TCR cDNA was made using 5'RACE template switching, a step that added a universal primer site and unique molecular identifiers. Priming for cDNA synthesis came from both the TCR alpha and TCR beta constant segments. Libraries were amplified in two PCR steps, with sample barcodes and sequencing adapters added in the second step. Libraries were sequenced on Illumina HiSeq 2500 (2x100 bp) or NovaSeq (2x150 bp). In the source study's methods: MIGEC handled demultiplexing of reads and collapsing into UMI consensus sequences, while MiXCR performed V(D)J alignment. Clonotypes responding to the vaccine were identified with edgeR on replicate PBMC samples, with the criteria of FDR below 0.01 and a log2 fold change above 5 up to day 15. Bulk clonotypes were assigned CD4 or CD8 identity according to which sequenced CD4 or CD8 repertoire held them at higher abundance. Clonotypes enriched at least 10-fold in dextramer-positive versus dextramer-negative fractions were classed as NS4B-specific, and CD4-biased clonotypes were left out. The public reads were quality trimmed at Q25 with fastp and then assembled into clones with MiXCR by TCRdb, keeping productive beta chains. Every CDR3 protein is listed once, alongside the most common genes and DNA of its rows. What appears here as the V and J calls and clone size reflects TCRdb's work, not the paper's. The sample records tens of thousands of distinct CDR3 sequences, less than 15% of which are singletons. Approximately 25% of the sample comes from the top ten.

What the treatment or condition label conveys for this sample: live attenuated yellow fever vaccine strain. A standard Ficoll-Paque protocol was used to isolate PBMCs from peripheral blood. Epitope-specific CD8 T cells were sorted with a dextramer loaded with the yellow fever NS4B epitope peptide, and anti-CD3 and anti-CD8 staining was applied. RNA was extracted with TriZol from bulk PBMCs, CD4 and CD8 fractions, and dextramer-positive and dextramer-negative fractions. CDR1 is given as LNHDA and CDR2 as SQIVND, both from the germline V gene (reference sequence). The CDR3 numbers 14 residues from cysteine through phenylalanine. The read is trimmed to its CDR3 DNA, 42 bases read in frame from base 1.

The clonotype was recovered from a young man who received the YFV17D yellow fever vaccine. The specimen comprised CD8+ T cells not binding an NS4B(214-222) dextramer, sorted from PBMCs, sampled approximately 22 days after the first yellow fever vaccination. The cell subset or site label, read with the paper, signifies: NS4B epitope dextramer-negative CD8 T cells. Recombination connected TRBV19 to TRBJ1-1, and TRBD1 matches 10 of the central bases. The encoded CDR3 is CSQGDRGLNTEAFF. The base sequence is TGCTCCCAGGGGGACAGGGGTCTTAACACTGAAGCTTTCTTT.